This T cell receptor (beta chain) was obtained from a study of T cell responses to AZD1222 COVID-19 vaccine. Study-wide points: Spike-specific TCR breadth and depth rose after two AZD1222 doses. Unmutated variant regions are reportedly targeted by nearly half of spike-specific TCRs.

Second doses were pooled across both intervals (about 4 or about 12 weeks). Germline V gene data show CDR1 as MNHEY and CDR2 as SMNVEV (reference sequence). V lost 4 bases, J lost 7 bases, and 8 bases stayed unmatched. The CDR3 consists of 15 residues. About this clone itself: Its antigen remains unknown.

Sequenced by immunoSEQ multiplex PCR; TCRdb stores in-frame clones only, minus some. The sample records 90,000 to 120,000 clones, roughly 85% being singletons. This sequence was found in an adult who received the AZD1222 COVID-19 vaccine. The input for sequencing was peripheral blood, taken 28 days after the second AZD1222 dose. V usage is TRBV27 and J usage is TRBJ2-5, with 11 bases aligning to TRBD2. CDR3 amino acids: CASSSTSGGPGTQYF. CDR3 DNA sequence: TGTGCCAGCAGTTCAACTAGCGGGGGACCGGGGACCCAGTACTTC.